The next 8 T cell receptor beta chains were all read from a single sample in a study of CD8+CD57+ T cells in acquired aplastic anemia. The template for TCR beta VDJ and CDR3 sequence profiling was genomic DNA. Via MiXCR, TCRdb re-called the reads, giving one row per CDR3 protein. The table lists some 150,000 distinct CDR3 sequences, 41% of them singletons, with around 8.4% in the top ten. The sample consisted of sorted CD4+, CD8+, or CD8+CD57+ T cells (not recorded which) from PBMCs. These receptors were taken from a human donor in good health, serving as a control.

This clonotype was observed at least ten times. This chain joins TRBV19 and TRBJ1-1; the D is unclear. Trimming stripped 3 bases from V and 5 bases from J, with 13 bases between. From germline, CDR1 is LNHDA and CDR2 SQIVND (reference sequence). The CDR3 consists of 14 residues. In DNA, the CDR3 is TGTGCCAGTAGTATTAACGCCCGTGGGACTGAAGCTTTCTTT. Translated: CASSINARGTEAFF.

In regard to this clonotype: At one end, the junction sequence differs from germline, possibly due to a read error. The rearrangement links TRBV2 to TRBJ1-1, with D unresolved. The CDR3 consists of 11 residues. Germline values: CDR1 SNHLY, CDR2 FYNNEI. DNA of the CDR3: TGTGCCAGCATGGTGAACACTGAAGCTCTCTTT. Protein product: CASMVNTEALF.

The chain is built from TRBV15 and TRBJ2-1; 7 nucleotides line up with TRBD2. This CDR3 comprises 15 residues. Germline lookup yields CDR1 LNHNV and CDR2 YYDKDF (reference sequence). V shed 0 bases, J shed 6 bases, and the junction held 5 bases outside the gene matches. This CDR3 reads CATSRDRAGSNEQFF. CDR3 nucleotide sequence: TGTGCCACCAGCAGAGATCGAGCGGGGTCCAATGAGCAGTTCTTC. The full variable domain, rest sourced from reference TRBV15 and TRBJ2-1, is DAMVIQNPRYQVTQFGKPVTLSCSQTLNHNVMYWYQQKSSQAPKLLFHYYDKDFNNEADTPDNFQSRRPNTSFCFLDIRSPGLGDTAMYLCATSRDRAGSNEQFFGPGTRLTVL.

This clonotype occurred many times. J is TRBJ1-5 and V is TRBV12-3 or TRBV12-4, with D possibly TRBD1 on 5 matching bases. The CDR3 sequence is 15 residues long. V lost 1 base and J lost 11, with 18 bases in between. The CDR3 loop reads CASSLGWQGGVAQHF. CDR3 DNA sequence: TGTGCCAGCAGTTTAGGTTGGCAGGGCGGCGTGGCCCAGCATTTT.

The gene calls are TRBV2 and TRBJ1-2; 10 positions agree with TRBD1. Germline values: CDR1 SNHLY, CDR2 FYNNEI. CDR3 length: 14 amino acids. Losses at the gene ends were 6 bases for V and 6 bases for J; bases not matched to a gene: 7. The CDR3 DNA sequence: TGTGCCAGCAGCCGGGACAGGGGAGGAGATGGCTACACCTTC. It encodes CASSRDRGGDGYTF.

The CDR3 protein is CASSVGPTILTEAFF. The CDR3 DNA reads TGTGCCAGCAGCGTAGGACCCACGATACTGACTGAAGCTTTCTTT. The rearrangement links TRBV9 to TRBJ1-1; D gene ambiguous. Germline CDR1 reads SGDLS; CDR2 reads YYNGEE. The V gene lost 0 bases and the J gene lost 5 bases, with 14 bases spanning the gap. This CDR3 contains 15 residues.

This sequence joins TRBV20-1 and TRBJ2-3; 11 bases are a match to TRBD2. The CDR3 spans 13 residues. After removal of 4 bases from V and 4 bases from J, the junction contained 1 base not matched to a gene. Germline CDR1 and CDR2: DFQATT and SNEGSKA (reference sequence). CDR3 nucleotides: TGCAGTGCTACACTAGCGGGGGCAGATACGCAGTATTTT. Translation: CSATLAGADTQYF.

Ten or more counts support this clonotype. The rearrangement links TRBV19 to TRBJ2-5; TRBD2 matches at 10 bases. The CDR3 sequence is 13 residues long. Germline V lookup: CDR1 LNHDA, CDR2 SQIVND (reference sequence). V gave up 6 bases and J gave up 4 bases; unmatched junction bases: 2. The chain's CDR3 is CASRGLATETQYF. The CDR3 coding sequence is TGTGCCAGTAGGGGACTAGCGACAGAGACCCAGTACTTC.